Described below is a single T cell receptor beta chain sequence and its context. The antigen remains unidentified. MiXCR, run by TCRdb on the reads, gives a single entry per CDR3 protein. The table records around 530,000 distinct CDR3 sequences, 16% of them present only once. The record originates from a study of T cell repertoires in cytomegalovirus infection. In the study overall: TCR beta signatures that were public indicated CMV infection and matching HLA type.

Germline V gene sequence: CDR1 KGHSH, CDR2 LQKENI. V was cut by 6 bases and J by 0 bases, with 20 bases left in between. This CDR3 contains 17 residues. Whole-study results and caveats: Within the response measured ex vivo, HLA-C-restricted CMV-specific TCR beta clonotypes were dominant.

The TCR comes from a human donor in good health (CMV status not recorded). Some clones in this sample may be carry-over from other donors' samples. The V call is TRBV18, the J call TRBJ1-1; no clear D. What was sequenced was CD8+ T cells from PBMCs. This CDR3 reads CASSPRSLTAVNTEAFF. The CDR3 DNA reads as TGTGCCAGCTCCCCTAGGAGCTTGACGGCAGTGAACACTGAAGCTTTCTTT.